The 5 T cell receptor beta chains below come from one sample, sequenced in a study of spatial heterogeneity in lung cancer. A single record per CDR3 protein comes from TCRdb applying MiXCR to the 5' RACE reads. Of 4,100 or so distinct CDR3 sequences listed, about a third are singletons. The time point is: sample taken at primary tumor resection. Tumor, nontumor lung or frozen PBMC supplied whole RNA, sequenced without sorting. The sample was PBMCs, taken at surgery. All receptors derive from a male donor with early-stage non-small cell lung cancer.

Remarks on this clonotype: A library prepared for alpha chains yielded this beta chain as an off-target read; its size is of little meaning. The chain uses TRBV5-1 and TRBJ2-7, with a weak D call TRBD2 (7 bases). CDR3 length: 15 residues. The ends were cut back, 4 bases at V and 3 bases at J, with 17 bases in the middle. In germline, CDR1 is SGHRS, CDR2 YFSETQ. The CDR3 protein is CASSPLQGGSYEQYF. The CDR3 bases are TGCGCCAGCAGCCCACTACAGGGAGGGAGCTACGAGCAGTACTTC. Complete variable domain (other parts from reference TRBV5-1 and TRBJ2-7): KAGVTQTPRYLIKTRGQQVTLSCSPISGHRSVSWYQQTPGQGLQFLFEYFSETQRNKGNFPGRFSGRQFSNSRSEMNVSTLELGDSALYLCASSPLQGGSYEQYFGPGTRLTVT.

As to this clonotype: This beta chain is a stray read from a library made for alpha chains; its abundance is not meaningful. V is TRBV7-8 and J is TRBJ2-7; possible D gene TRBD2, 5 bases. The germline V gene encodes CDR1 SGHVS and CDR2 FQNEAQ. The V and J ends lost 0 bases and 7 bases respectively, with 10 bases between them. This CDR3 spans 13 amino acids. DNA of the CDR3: TGTGCCAGCAGCTTAGCCGGGATTTCGGAGCAGTACTTC. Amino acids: CASSLAGISEQYF.

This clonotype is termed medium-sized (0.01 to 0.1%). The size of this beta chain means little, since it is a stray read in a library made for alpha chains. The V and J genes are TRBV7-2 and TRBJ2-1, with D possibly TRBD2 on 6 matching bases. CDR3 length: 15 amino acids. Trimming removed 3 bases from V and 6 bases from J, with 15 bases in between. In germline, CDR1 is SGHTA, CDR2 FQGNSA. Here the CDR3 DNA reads TGTGCCAGCAGCTTTCTGGGGACTCGGAGCAATGAGCAGTTCTTC. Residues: CASSFLGTRSNEQFF.

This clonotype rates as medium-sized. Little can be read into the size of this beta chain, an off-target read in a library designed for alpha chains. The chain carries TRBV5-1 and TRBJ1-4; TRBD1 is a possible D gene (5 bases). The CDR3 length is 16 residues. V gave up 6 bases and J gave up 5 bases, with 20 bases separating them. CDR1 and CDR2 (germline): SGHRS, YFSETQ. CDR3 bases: TGCGCCAGCACCCCTAGCCCCGACAGACCGAATGAAAAACTGTTTTTT. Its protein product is CASTPSPDRPNEKLFF.

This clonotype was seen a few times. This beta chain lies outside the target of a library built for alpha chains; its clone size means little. CDR3 nucleotides: TGTGCCACCAGTGGGCCGGGACTAGCGGGCCCTAATGAGCAGTTCTTC. Amino acid sequence: CATSGPGLAGPNEQFF. The rearrangement links TRBV24-1 to TRBJ2-1; the match to TRBD2 covers 12 bases. V was clipped by 5 bases and J by 7 bases; unmatched bases: 8. CDR3 length: 16 amino acids. Germline lookup yields CDR1 KGHDR and CDR2 SFDVKD.